This TCR beta chain was captured by sequencing in a study of blood T cell repertoires in COVID-19. Study in general: Acute and convalescent COVID-19 samples came from the United States, Italy and Spain. From T cells, B-cell-depleted T cells, or PBMCs came the material, which was cDNA or gDNA.

As handled by the study authors: For nucleated cells, counts were estimated from reference gene primer amplification. Clones were sequenced by immunoSEQ multiplex PCR, and TCRdb holds only the in-frame ones, with some missing. V and J calls and clone size come straight from that table; D and trimming were deduced from the DNA. The data contain 250,000 to 300,000 clones, approximately 90% of them singletons. This CDR3 has 17 amino acids. CDR1 and CDR2 from the germline V gene are SEHNR and FQNEAQ (reference sequence). V lost 4 bases and J 3 bases, leaving 18 bases between the germline ends. Enrolment of Seattle patients took place during active infection, and they were followed longitudinally.

Source material: peripheral blood. The sequence derives from a woman aged 30 to 39 with COVID-19, enrolled during active disease. The chain couples TRBV7-9 to TRBJ1-4, with a possible D match to TRBD1 (5 bases). The CDR3 sequence is CASSSTRGGAPNEKLFF. The CDR3 region has the DNA TGTGCCAGCAGCTCGACGCGGGGCGGGGCCCCTAATGAAAAACTGTTTTTT. The full variable domain, its missing parts supplied by reference TRBV7-9 and TRBJ1-4, is DTGVSQNPRHKITKRGQNVTFRCDPISEHNRLYWYRQTLGQGPEFLTYFQNEAQLEKSRLLSDRFSAERPKGSFSTLEIQRTEQGDSAMYLCASSSTRGGAPNEKLFFGSGTQLSVL.